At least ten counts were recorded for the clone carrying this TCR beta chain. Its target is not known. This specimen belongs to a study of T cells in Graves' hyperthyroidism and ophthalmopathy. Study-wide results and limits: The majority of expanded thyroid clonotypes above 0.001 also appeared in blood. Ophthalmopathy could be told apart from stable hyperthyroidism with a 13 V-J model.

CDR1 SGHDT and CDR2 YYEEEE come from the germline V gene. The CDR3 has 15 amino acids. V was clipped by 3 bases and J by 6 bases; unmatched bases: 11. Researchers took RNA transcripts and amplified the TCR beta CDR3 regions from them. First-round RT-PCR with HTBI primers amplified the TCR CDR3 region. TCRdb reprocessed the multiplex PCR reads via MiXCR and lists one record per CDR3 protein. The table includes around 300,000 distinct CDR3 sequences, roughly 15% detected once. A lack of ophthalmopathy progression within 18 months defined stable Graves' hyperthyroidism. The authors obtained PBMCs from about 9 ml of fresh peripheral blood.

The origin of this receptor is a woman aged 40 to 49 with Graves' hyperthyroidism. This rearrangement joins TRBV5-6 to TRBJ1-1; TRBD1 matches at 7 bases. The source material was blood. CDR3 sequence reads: CASSYQTGMAAEAFF. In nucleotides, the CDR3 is TGTGCCAGCAGCTATCAGACAGGGATGGCGGCTGAAGCTTTCTTT.